A selection of T cell receptor beta chains follows, all from one sample in a study of cytomegalovirus exposure and HLA in healthy donors. Here immunoSEQ multiplex PCR was the method, and the copy in TCRdb shows in-frame clones only, minus some. The table lists about 130,000 clones, around four fifths of them singletons. Input material: PBMCs. The receptors shown here come from a boy under 18 in good health and CMV-seronegative. CDR3s include the opening cysteine and the closing phenylalanine or tryptophan. Fields, in order: V gene, J gene, D gene, clone size, CDR3 DNA, CDR3 protein. The D gene is left open where the match is weak. Rows give clone size only sometimes, using once, few, many, or a class for an expanded clone.

V gene: TRBV30
J gene: TRBJ2-2
D gene: TRBD1
clone size: once
CDR3 DNA: TGTGCCTGGAGACGGGACAGTAGCGCCGGGGAGCTGTTTTTT
CDR3 protein: CAWRRDSSAGELFF

V gene: TRBV11-3
J gene: TRBJ2-1
D gene: TRBD2
clone size: few
CDR3 DNA: TGTGCCAGCAGCTTTACGGGCGGGAGGGCCTACTACAATGAGCAGTTCTTC
CDR3 protein: CASSFTGGRAYYNEQFF

V gene: TRBV7-8
J gene: TRBJ2-4
D gene: TRBD2
clone size: NA
CDR3 DNA: TGTGCCAGCAGCTTAGGACTAGCGGTGGGGGCCAAAAACATTCAGTACTTC
CDR3 protein: CASSLGLAVGAKNIQYF

V gene: TRBV6-5
J gene: TRBJ1-2
D gene: NA
clone size: NA
CDR3 DNA: TGTGCCAGCGGGGGCAGTTCCATGAGTAACTATGGCTACACCTTC
CDR3 protein: CASGGSSMSNYGYTF

V gene: TRBV6-4
J gene: TRBJ2-1
D gene: TRBD2
clone size: NA
CDR3 DNA: TGTGCCAGCAGTGCCCGAAGCGGGAGCTACAATGAGCAGTTCTTC
CDR3 protein: CASSARSGSYNEQFF

V gene: TRBV2
J gene: TRBJ2-5
D gene: TRBD1
clone size: NA
CDR3 DNA: TGTGCCAGCACTGAGCCCTACAGGGGGCTGGTAGAGACCCAGTACTTC
CDR3 protein: CASTEPYRGLVETQYF

V gene: TRBV9
J gene: TRBJ2-7
D gene: TRBD1
clone size: few
CDR3 DNA: TGTGCCAGCAGCGCAAAGGGGGCTGAAAGTACCTACGAGCAGTACTTC
CDR3 protein: CASSAKGAESTYEQYF

V gene: TRBV5-6
J gene: TRBJ1-4
D gene: TRBD1
clone size: few
CDR3 DNA: TGTGCCAGCAGTTACCGGGACAGGGGGCGCGGGACTAATGAAAAACTGTTTTTT
CDR3 protein: CASSYRDRGRGTNEKLFF

V gene: TRBV11-3
J gene: TRBJ1-1
D gene: TRBD1
clone size: NA
CDR3 DNA: TGTGCCAGCAGCTTTACTTATGGGACAGGGGCATTGGCTTTCTTT
CDR3 protein: CASSFTYGTGALAFF

V gene: TRBV6-1
J gene: TRBJ2-2
D gene: NA
clone size: NA
CDR3 DNA: TGTGCCAGTGGGCCAGGATACACCGGGGAGCTGTTTTTT
CDR3 protein: CASGPGYTGELFF

V gene: TRBV2
J gene: TRBJ2-3
D gene: TRBD2
clone size: NA
CDR3 DNA: TGTGCCAGCAAGGTTGGGAGGGTAACAGATACGCAGTATTTT
CDR3 protein: CASKVGRVTDTQYF

V gene: TRBV27
J gene: TRBJ2-1
D gene: NA
clone size: few
CDR3 DNA: TGTGCCAGCAGAGGGGGTGGGAGAAATGAGCAGTTCTTC
CDR3 protein: CASRGGGRNEQFF

V gene: TRBV6-6
J gene: TRBJ1-1
D gene: NA
clone size: NA
CDR3 DNA: TGTGCCAGCAGTTCCGGGAGCACTGAAGCTTTCTTT
CDR3 protein: CASSSGSTEAFF

V gene: TRBV10-3
J gene: TRBJ2-5
D gene: NA
clone size: few
CDR3 DNA: TGTGCCATCAGCCTGGGACTCTCAGAGACCCAGTACTTC
CDR3 protein: CAISLGLSETQYF

V gene: TRBV14
J gene: TRBJ2-1
D gene: NA
clone size: NA
CDR3 DNA: TGTGCCAGCAGCCTTACTTCAGGGGAGCAGTTCTTC
CDR3 protein: CASSLTSGEQFF

V gene: TRBV11-1
J gene: TRBJ2-3
D gene: NA
clone size: NA
CDR3 DNA: TGTGCCAGCACCTTGCTTGGCGGTAAAGACACAGATACGCAGTATTTT
CDR3 protein: CASTLLGGKDTDTQYF

V gene: TRBV4-1
J gene: TRBJ2-7
D gene: TRBD2
clone size: few
CDR3 DNA: TGCGCCAGCAGCCAAGGGGGAGGGAGAGGGTACGAGCAGTACTTC
CDR3 protein: CASSQGGGRGYEQYF

V gene: TRBV5-4
J gene: TRBJ2-7
D gene: TRBD2
clone size: few
CDR3 DNA: TGTGCCAGCAGCTGGGGACTAGCGGACTACGAGCAGTACTTC
CDR3 protein: CASSWGLADYEQYF

V gene: TRBV5-4
J gene: TRBJ1-4
D gene: TRBD1
clone size: NA
CDR3 DNA: TGTGCCAGCAGCATGGCGGACAGGGGGCTAGGGAATGAAAAACTGTTTTTT
CDR3 protein: CASSMADRGLGNEKLFF

V gene: TRBV5-4
J gene: TRBJ2-3
D gene: TRBD2
clone size: NA
CDR3 DNA: TGTGCCAGCAGGCCCAGGACTAGCGGGAGGACAGATACGCAGTATTTT
CDR3 protein: CASRPRTSGRTDTQYF

V gene: TRBV25-1
J gene: TRBJ1-2
D gene: TRBD1
clone size: once
CDR3 DNA: TGTGCCAGCAGCGCAGGGGGTACGGACAGGGGCTATGGCTACACCTTC
CDR3 protein: CASSAGGTDRGYGYTF

V gene: TRBV7-3
J gene: TRBJ2-1
D gene: TRBD1
clone size: NA
CDR3 DNA: TGTGCCAGCAGCCGAGACAGGGAATCTTACAATGAGCAGTTCTTC
CDR3 protein: CASSRDRESYNEQFF

V gene: TRBV5-6
J gene: TRBJ2-3
D gene: NA
clone size: NA
CDR3 DNA: TGTGCCAGCAGCCCACGTATGGGGCAGAGCACAGATACGCAGTATTTT
CDR3 protein: CASSPRMGQSTDTQYF

V gene: TRBV6-5
J gene: TRBJ1-2
D gene: NA
clone size: once
CDR3 DNA: TGTGCCAGCAGTTACTCCCGATCCGACGGGGACTATGGCTACACCTTC
CDR3 protein: CASSYSRSDGDYGYTF

V gene: TRBV30
J gene: TRBJ2-1
D gene: NA
clone size: NA
CDR3 DNA: TGTGCCTGGAGTGTAGAACGGGTTGAGCAGTTCTTC
CDR3 protein: CAWSVERVEQFF

V gene: TRBV6-1
J gene: TRBJ1-1
D gene: TRBD1
clone size: NA
CDR3 DNA: TGTGCCAGCAGTGGCTACAGGGGCGTCACTGAAGCTTTCTTT
CDR3 protein: CASSGYRGVTEAFF

V gene: TRBV13
J gene: TRBJ2-7
D gene: NA
clone size: NA
CDR3 DNA: TGTGCCAGCAGCTTATCTAGCTCCTACGAGCAGTACTTC
CDR3 protein: CASSLSSSYEQYF

V gene: TRBV7-2
J gene: TRBJ2-4
D gene: TRBD2
clone size: NA
CDR3 DNA: TGTGCCAGCAGCTCCGGGGGGACCAGCCCAGACATTCAGTACTTC
CDR3 protein: CASSSGGTSPDIQYF

V gene: TRBV11-2
J gene: TRBJ1-1
D gene: NA
clone size: once
CDR3 DNA: TGTGCCAGCAGCTTGCAGGCCAGGAACACTGAAGCTTTCTTT
CDR3 protein: CASSLQARNTEAFF

V gene: TRBV6-6
J gene: TRBJ1-5
D gene: TRBD1
clone size: NA
CDR3 DNA: TGTGCCAGCAGCTTAGGGACAGGGGGCGCGGATCAGCCCCAGCATTTT
CDR3 protein: CASSLGTGGADQPQHF

V gene: TRBV4-1
J gene: TRBJ1-1
D gene: NA
clone size: once
CDR3 DNA: TGCGCCAGCAGCCAGCTCGGGACTGAAGCTTTCTTT
CDR3 protein: CASSQLGTEAFF

V gene: TRBV21-1
J gene: TRBJ2-2
D gene: NA
clone size: NA
CDR3 DNA: TGTGCCAGCACCGCCCGGACAGGGCGGGTCGGGGAGCTGTTTTTT
CDR3 protein: CASTARTGRVGELFF

V gene: TRBV6-5
J gene: TRBJ1-6
D gene: NA
clone size: NA
CDR3 DNA: TGTGCCAGCAGTTACCAGGGAATCTATAATTCACCCCTCCACTTT
CDR3 protein: CASSYQGIYNSPLHF

V gene: TRBV5-4
J gene: TRBJ1-1
D gene: TRBD1
clone size: few
CDR3 DNA: TGTGCCAGCAGCTTCGGGACAGGGTGGAACACTGAAGCTTTCTTT
CDR3 protein: CASSFGTGWNTEAFF

V gene: TRBV30
J gene: TRBJ2-1
D gene: TRBD2
clone size: NA
CDR3 DNA: TGTGCCTGGAGAACTAGCGGGGAAAATGAGCAGTTCTTC
CDR3 protein: CAWRTSGENEQFF

V gene: TRBV7-2
J gene: TRBJ2-7
D gene: NA
clone size: NA
CDR3 DNA: TGTGCCAGCAGCTTACCGACCCGTACGACAGCCTCCTACGAGCAGTACTTC
CDR3 protein: CASSLPTRTTASYEQYF

V gene: TRBV7-9
J gene: TRBJ1-4
D gene: TRBD1
clone size: NA
CDR3 DNA: TGTGCCAGCAGCTTTGGGACAGCCTTTAATGAAAAACTGTTTTTT
CDR3 protein: CASSFGTAFNEKLFF

V gene: TRBV18
J gene: TRBJ2-7
D gene: TRBD1
clone size: NA
CDR3 DNA: TGTGCCAGCTCACCACCGGGACAGCCGTCCTACGAGCAGTACTTC
CDR3 protein: CASSPPGQPSYEQYF

V gene: TRBV6-1
J gene: TRBJ1-3
D gene: NA
clone size: NA
CDR3 DNA: TGTGCCAGCGGGCATACTGGAAACACCATATATTTT
CDR3 protein: CASGHTGNTIYF

V gene: TRBV10-2
J gene: TRBJ2-2
D gene: TRBD2
clone size: NA
CDR3 DNA: TGCGCCAGCAATTTGCCGGGACTAGCGTACACCGGGGAGCTGTTTTTT
CDR3 protein: CASNLPGLAYTGELFF

V gene: TRBV29-1
J gene: TRBJ2-2
D gene: TRBD2
clone size: NA
CDR3 DNA: TGCAGCGTCTCAAGCGGGAGGGACACCGGGGAGCTGTTTTTT
CDR3 protein: CSVSSGRDTGELFF

V gene: TRBV6-1
J gene: TRBJ2-7
D gene: NA
clone size: few
CDR3 DNA: TGTGCCAGCAGTGAAACAGGGTTAGCCTACGAGCAGTACTTC
CDR3 protein: CASSETGLAYEQYF

V gene: TRBV5-6
J gene: TRBJ2-5
D gene: TRBD1
clone size: NA
CDR3 DNA: TGTGCCAGCAGCTTGGCCGGGACAGCGGTTCTTTCCCAAGAGACCCAGTACTTC
CDR3 protein: CASSLAGTAVLSQETQYF

V gene: TRBV6-6
J gene: TRBJ1-1
D gene: NA
clone size: NA
CDR3 DNA: TGTGCCAGCAGTTACCCGGGGGGAGGAAGCACTGAAGCTTTCTTT
CDR3 protein: CASSYPGGGSTEAFF

V gene: TRBV2
J gene: TRBJ2-7
D gene: TRBD2
clone size: NA
CDR3 DNA: TGTGCCAGCTCCCGAGCGGGAGGGACCTACGAGCAGTACTTC
CDR3 protein: CASSRAGGTYEQYF

V gene: TRBV5-1
J gene: TRBJ1-1
D gene: NA
clone size: NA
CDR3 DNA: TGCGCCAGCAGCCGAGACGGACTGGGCACTGAAGCTTTCTTT
CDR3 protein: CASSRDGLGTEAFF

V gene: TRBV2
J gene: TRBJ2-1
D gene: TRBD2
clone size: NA
CDR3 DNA: TGTGCCAGCAGTGAACGGGCTAGCGGTTACAATGAGCAGTTCTTC
CDR3 protein: CASSERASGYNEQFF

V gene: TRBV30
J gene: TRBJ2-7
D gene: TRBD1
clone size: NA
CDR3 DNA: TGTGCCTGGAGCGAGGGGGCCGCCTACGAGCAGTACTTC
CDR3 protein: CAWSEGAAYEQYF

V gene: TRBV6-5
J gene: TRBJ1-6
D gene: TRBD1
clone size: NA
CDR3 DNA: TGTGCCAGCAGTTACTCAGACAGGGTCAATTCACCCCTCCACTTT
CDR3 protein: CASSYSDRVNSPLHF

V gene: TRBV29-1
J gene: TRBJ2-7
D gene: NA
clone size: NA
CDR3 DNA: TGCAGCGTTACTAGTTTATCGATAAGCGAGCAGTACTTC
CDR3 protein: CSVTSLSISEQYF

V gene: TRBV5-1
J gene: TRBJ1-2
D gene: TRBD1
clone size: NA
CDR3 DNA: TGCGCCAGCAGCGGGGATACAGGGGGCTACCGCTACACCTTC
CDR3 protein: CASSGDTGGYRYTF